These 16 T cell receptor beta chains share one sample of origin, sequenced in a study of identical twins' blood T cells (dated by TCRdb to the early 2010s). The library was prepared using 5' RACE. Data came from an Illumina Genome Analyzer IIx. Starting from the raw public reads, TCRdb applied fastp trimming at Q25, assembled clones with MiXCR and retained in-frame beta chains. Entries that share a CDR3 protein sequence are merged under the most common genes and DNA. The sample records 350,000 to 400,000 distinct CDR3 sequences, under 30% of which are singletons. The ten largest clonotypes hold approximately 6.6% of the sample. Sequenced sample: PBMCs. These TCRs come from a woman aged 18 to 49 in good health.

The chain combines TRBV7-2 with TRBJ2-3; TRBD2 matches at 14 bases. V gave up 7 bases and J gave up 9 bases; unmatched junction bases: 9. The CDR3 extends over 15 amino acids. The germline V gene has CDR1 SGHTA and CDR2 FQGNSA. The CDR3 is CASISGLAGERTQYF. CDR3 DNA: TGTGCCAGCATCTCGGGACTAGCGGGAGAAAGGACGCAGTATTTT.

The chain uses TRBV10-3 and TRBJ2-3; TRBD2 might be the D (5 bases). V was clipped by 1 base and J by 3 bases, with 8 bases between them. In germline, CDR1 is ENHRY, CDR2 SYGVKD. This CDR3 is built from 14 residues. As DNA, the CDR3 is TGTGCCATCAGTGAGTACGGGAAGACAGATACGCAGTATTTT. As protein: CAISEYGKTDTQYF.

The CDR3 sequence is CAIRTEFFNYGYTF. The CDR3 region has the DNA TGTGCCATTCGGACAGAATTTTTTAACTATGGCTACACCTTC. This rearrangement joins TRBV6-6 to TRBJ1-2, with D maybe TRBD1 (6 bases). The CDR3 sequence is 14 residues long. CDR1 MNHNY and CDR2 SVGAGI come from the germline V gene (reference sequence). Trimming shortened V by 10 bases and J by 1 base, and 16 bases separated the two germline ends.

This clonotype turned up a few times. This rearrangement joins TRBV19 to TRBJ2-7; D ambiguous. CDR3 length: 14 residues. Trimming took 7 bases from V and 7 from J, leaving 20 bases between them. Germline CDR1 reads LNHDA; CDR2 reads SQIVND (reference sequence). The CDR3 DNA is TGTGCCAGTACTCCTGGACGGGCCTTAGGGGAGCAGTACTTC. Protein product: CASTPGRALGEQYF.

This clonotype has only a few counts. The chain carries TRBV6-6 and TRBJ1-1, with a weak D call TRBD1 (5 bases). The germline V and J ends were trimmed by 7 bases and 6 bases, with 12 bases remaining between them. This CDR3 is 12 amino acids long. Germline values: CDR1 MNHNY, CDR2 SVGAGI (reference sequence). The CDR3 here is CASTEGVAEAFF. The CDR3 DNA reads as TGTGCCAGCACTGAAGGGGTTGCTGAAGCTTTCTTT.

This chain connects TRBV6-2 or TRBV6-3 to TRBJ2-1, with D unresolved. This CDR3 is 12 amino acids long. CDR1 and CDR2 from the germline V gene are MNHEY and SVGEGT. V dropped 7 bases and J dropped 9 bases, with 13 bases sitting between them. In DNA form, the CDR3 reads TGTGCCAGCACCAGAGATACGGGTGAGCAGTTCTTC. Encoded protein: CASTRDTGEQFF.

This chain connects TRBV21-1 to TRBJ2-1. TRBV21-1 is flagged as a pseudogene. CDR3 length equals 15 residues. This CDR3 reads CASSNVLFPYNEQFF. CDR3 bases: TGTGCCAGCAGCAACGTATTATTCCCCTACAATGAGCAGTTCTTC.

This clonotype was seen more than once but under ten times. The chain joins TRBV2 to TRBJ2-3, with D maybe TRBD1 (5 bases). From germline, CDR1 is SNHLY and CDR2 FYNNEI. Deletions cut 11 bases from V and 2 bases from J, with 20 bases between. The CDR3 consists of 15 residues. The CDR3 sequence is CAGAPPGWTTDTQYF. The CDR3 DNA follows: TGTGCCGGCGCCCCCCCAGGGTGGACCACAGATACGCAGTATTTT.

CDR3 in amino acids: CASSVEGAGGNTIYF. The CDR3 coding sequence is TGTGCCAGCAGTGTGGAGGGGGCGGGTGGAAACACCATATATTTT. The chain is built from TRBV6-1 and TRBJ1-3; 7 nucleotides align to TRBD1. J was trimmed by 3 bases and V by 4 bases; bases with no gene match: 6. CDR3 length: 15 amino acids. CDR1 and CDR2 from the germline V gene are MNHNS and SASEGT.

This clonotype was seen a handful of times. CDR3 DNA sequence: TGCAGTGCTAGAGATGGGAGGAGCTCCTACGAGCAGTACTTC. Translation: CSARDGRSSYEQYF. The rearrangement joins TRBV20-1 to TRBJ2-7, with a tentative D call TRBD2 (6 bases). The CDR3 runs to 14 residues. Trimming removed 0 bases from V and 0 bases from J, with 9 bases in between. In germline, CDR1 is DFQATT, CDR2 SNEGSKA (reference sequence).

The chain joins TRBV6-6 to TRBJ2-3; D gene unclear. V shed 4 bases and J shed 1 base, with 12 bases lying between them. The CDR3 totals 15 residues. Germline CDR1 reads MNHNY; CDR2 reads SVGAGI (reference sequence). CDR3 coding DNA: TGTGCCAGCAGTTTCCGATTATTGGGCACAGATACGCAGTATTTT. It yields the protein CASSFRLLGTDTQYF.

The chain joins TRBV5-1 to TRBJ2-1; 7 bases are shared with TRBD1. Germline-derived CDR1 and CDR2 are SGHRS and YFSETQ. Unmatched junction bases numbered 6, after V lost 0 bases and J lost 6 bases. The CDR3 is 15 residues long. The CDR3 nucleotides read TGCGCCAGCAGCTTGGGGGGGACAGTCACCAATGAGCAGTTCTTC. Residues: CASSLGGTVTNEQFF.

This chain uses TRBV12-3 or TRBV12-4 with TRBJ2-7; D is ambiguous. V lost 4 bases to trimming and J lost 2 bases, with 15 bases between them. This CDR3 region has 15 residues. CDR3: CASSSPTGPPYEQYF. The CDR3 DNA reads TGTGCCAGCAGTTCGCCGACCGGACCTCCCTACGAGCAGTACTTC.

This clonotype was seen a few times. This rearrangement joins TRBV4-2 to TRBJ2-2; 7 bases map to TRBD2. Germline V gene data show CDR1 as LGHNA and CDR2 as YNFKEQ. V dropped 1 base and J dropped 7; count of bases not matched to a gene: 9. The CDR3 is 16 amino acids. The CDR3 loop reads CASSQVARGGNGELFF. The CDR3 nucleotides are TGTGCCAGCAGCCAAGTGGCCCGCGGGGGAAACGGGGAGCTGTTTTTT.

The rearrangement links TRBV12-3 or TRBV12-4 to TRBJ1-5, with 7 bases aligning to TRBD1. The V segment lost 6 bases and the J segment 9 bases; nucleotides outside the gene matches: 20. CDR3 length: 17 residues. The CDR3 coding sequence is TGTGCCAGCAGCAACGACAGGGCTGGACGGGGTCGGGTGCCCCAGCATTTT. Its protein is CASSNDRAGRGRVPQHF.

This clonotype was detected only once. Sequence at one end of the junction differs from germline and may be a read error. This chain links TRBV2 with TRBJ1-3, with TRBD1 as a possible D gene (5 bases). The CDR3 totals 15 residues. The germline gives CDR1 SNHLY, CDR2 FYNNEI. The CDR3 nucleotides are TGTGCCATCCGACCGGGACGAGACTCTGGAAACACCACATATTTT. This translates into CAIRPGRDSGNTTYF.